This entry lists 14 T cell receptor beta chains sequenced from one sample in a study of regulatory T cells in long-lasting Graves disease. With iRepertoire HTBI primers and Arm-PCR of CDR3 regions, TCR beta libraries were built. TCRdb reanalysed the multiplex PCR reads using MiXCR and keeps one entry per CDR3 protein. Of around 460,000 distinct CDR3 sequences listed, about 15% were seen once; the top ten hold more than 15%. The time point: newly diagnosed GD, antithyroid drugs for less than 3 months. The TCR library was prepared using RNA isolated from PBMCs. This sample also appeared in a second study, on T cells in Graves' hyperthyroidism and ophthalmopathy.

The sample here was peripheral blood mononuclear cells (PBMCs), taken at new diagnosis, from a patient treated with antithyroid drugs. The receptors were gathered from a woman between 45 and 65 years old with Graves disease.

The chain is built from TRBV28 and TRBJ2-7, with TRBD1 as a possible D gene (6 bases). The germline CDR1 and CDR2 sequences are MDHEN and SYDVKM. V shed 7 bases and J shed 0 bases, with 10 bases lying between them. This CDR3 comprises 13 residues. CDR3: CASIRDNSYEQYF. Here the CDR3 DNA reads TGTGCCAGCATCCGGGACAACTCCTACGAGCAGTACTTC.

This clonotype was seen many times. This rearrangement joins TRBV28 to TRBJ1-1; TRBD1 might be the D (5 bases). Trimming left V 1 base short and J 4 bases short, with 7 bases between. The CDR3 is made up of 13 amino acids. The V gene's germline CDR1 is MDHEN and CDR2 SYDVKM. CDR3 amino acids: CASSLSGTTEAFF. In DNA, the CDR3 is TGTGCCAGCAGTTTATCAGGGACCACTGAAGCTTTCTTT. The full variable domain, completed using reference TRBV28 and TRBJ1-1, is DVKVTQSSRYLVKRTGEKVFLECVQDMDHENMFWYRQDPGLGLRLIYFSYDVKMKEKGDIPEGYSVSREKKERFSLILESASTNQTSMYLCASSLSGTTEAFFGQGTRLTVV.

This clonotype came up many times. The chain is built from TRBV6-2 or TRBV6-3 and TRBJ2-7; 12 bases agree with TRBD2. Germline CDR1 and CDR2: MNHEY and SVGEGT. CDR3 length equals 13 residues. V gave up 6 bases and J gave up 7 bases; unmatched junction bases: 4. CDR3 sequence reads: CASRTSGSTEQYF. The CDR3 DNA is TGTGCCAGCAGGACTAGCGGGAGTACTGAGCAGTACTTC.

Comment on this clonotype: A far larger clone is one base from this, pointing to a likely read error. The J gene is TRBJ2-7, the V gene TRBV11-3; 10 bases map to TRBD2. Germline V gene data show CDR1 as SGHNT and CDR2 as YENEEA. CDR3 length equals 18 residues. The CDR3 sequence: CTSSNGLADPFPSYEQYF. DNA of the CDR3: TGTACCAGCAGCAACGGACTAGCGGACCCCTTCCCATCCTACGAGCAGTACTTC.

This clonotype was counted many times. Written as DNA, the CDR3 is TGTGCCAGCAGCTCCCCCGCACGGGACACCTACTACAATGAGCAGTTCTTC. This sequence encodes CASSSPARDTYYNEQFF. V and J are TRBV11-1 and TRBJ2-1; D might be TRBD1 (6 bases). Trimming removed 4 bases from V and 3 bases from J, with 19 bases in between. Germline V gene sequence: CDR1 SGHAT, CDR2 FQDESV (reference sequence). This CDR3 spans 17 amino acids.

The sample holds many counts of this clonotype. This chain links TRBV6-5 with TRBJ2-7, with TRBD1 identical over 8 bases. V lost 4 bases to trimming and J lost 2 bases; unmatched junction nucleotides: 7. Germline V CDR1 and CDR2: MNHEY, SVGAGI. The CDR3 is 15 residues long. CDR3 coding DNA: TGTGCCAGCAGTTCCACGGACAGGGCCACCTACGAGCAGTACTTC. As protein: CASSSTDRATYEQYF.

This clonotype appeared many times. V is TRBV28 and J is TRBJ2-7, with TRBD1 as a possible D gene (6 bases). Trimming removed 5 bases from V and 0 bases from J, with 17 bases in between. This CDR3 region has 16 residues. Germline CDR1 is MDHEN and CDR2 is SYDVKM. The CDR3 reads CASSTRRTELSYEQYF. CDR3 DNA sequence: TGTGCCAGCAGTACTCGACGGACAGAACTCTCCTACGAGCAGTACTTC.

In its sample, this clonotype was seen many times. The chain couples TRBV7-9 to TRBJ2-5, with D possibly TRBD1 on 6 matching bases. From germline, CDR1 is SEHNR and CDR2 FQNEAQ (reference sequence). Deletions cut 1 base from V and 3 bases from J, with 12 bases between. The CDR3 loop spans 15 amino acids. CDR3 coding DNA: TGTGCCAGCAGCTTAGGGAAGGACAGCAAAGAGACCCAGTACTTC. It yields the protein CASSLGKDSKETQYF. The variable domain in full, completed from reference TRBV7-9 and TRBJ2-5, reads DTGVSQNPRHKITKRGQNVTFRCDPISEHNRLYWYRQTLGQGPEFLTYFQNEAQLEKSRLLSDRFSAERPKGSFSTLEIQRTEQGDSAMYLCASSLGKDSKETQYFGPGTRLLVL.

This chain links TRBV12-3 or TRBV12-4 with TRBJ2-7; 12 positions agree with TRBD1. This CDR3 is built from 14 residues. V was clipped by 8 bases and J by 5 bases; unmatched bases: 7. DNA of the CDR3: TGTGCCAGCTTGTCGGGACAGGGGGCCCACGAGCAGTACTTC. Its translation: CASLSGQGAHEQYF.

In its sample, this clonotype was seen many times. The chain is built from TRBV12-3 or TRBV12-4 and TRBJ2-5; D unclear. V gave up 3 bases and J gave up 1 base, with 12 bases separating them. The CDR3 is 15 amino acids. CDR3 coding DNA: TGTGCCAGCAGTTTTACGGAGAAATCCCAAGAGACCCAGTACTTC. Translated: CASSFTEKSQETQYF.

This clonotype was detected ten times or more. This chain uses TRBV28 with TRBJ2-7; D is undetermined. This CDR3 region has 12 residues. The germline V and J ends were trimmed by 5 bases and 7 bases, with 12 bases remaining between them. Germline loops: CDR1 MDHEN, CDR2 SYDVKM. CDR3 nucleotide sequence: TGTGCCAGCAGTCCCCCTTTTTTGGAGCAGTACTTC. Its translation: CASSPPFLEQYF.

This clonotype was picked up many times. The CDR3 sequence is CASSLLRGLNQPQHF. The CDR3 nucleotides read TGTGCCAGCAGCTTGCTGAGAGGGCTTAATCAGCCCCAGCATTTT. The chain has TRBV5-5 and TRBJ1-5, with no clear D. This CDR3 is built from 15 residues. Germline V gives CDR1 SGHKS, CDR2 YYEKEE (reference sequence). The ends were cut back, 1 base at V and 4 bases at J, with 12 bases in the middle.

This clonotype occurred many times. The chain is built from TRBV6-5 and TRBJ2-5; 10 bases fit TRBD1. This CDR3 spans 15 amino acids. Germline V gene lookup returns CDR1 MNHEY and CDR2 SVGAGI. V gave up 3 bases and J gave up 7 bases; unmatched junction bases: 8. In DNA, the CDR3 is TGTGCCAGCAGTTATGGGACAGGGGAAGTAAGGACCCAGTACTTC. This codes for CASSYGTGEVRTQYF.

Many counts were recorded for this clonotype. CDR3 nucleotides: TGTGCCAGCAGTTTAGTGGAACTAGCCGACGACAGAGAGACCCAGTACTTC. Protein: CASSLVELADDRETQYF. The gene calls are TRBV28 and TRBJ2-5, with a possible D match to TRBD2 (6 bases). This CDR3 region has 17 residues. From germline, CDR1 is MDHEN and CDR2 SYDVKM. V was clipped by 2 bases and J by 4 bases, with 20 bases between them.